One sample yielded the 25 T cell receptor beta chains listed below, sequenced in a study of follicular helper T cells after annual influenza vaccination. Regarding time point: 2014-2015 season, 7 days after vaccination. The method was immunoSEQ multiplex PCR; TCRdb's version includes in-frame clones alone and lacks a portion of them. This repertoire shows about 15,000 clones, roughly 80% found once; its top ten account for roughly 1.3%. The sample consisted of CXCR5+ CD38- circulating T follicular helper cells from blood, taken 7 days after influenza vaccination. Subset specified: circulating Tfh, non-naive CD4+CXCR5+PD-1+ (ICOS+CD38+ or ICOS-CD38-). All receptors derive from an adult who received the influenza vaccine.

The CDR3, as DNA: TGTGCCAGCACTCGACTCGGACGGGAGTCTTCCTACGAGCAGTACTTC. Translating it yields CASTRLGRESSYEQYF. This rearrangement joins TRBV28 to TRBJ2-7; the D gene is possibly TRBD2 (6 bases). V lost 7 bases and J 1 base, leaving 20 bases between the germline ends. The germline gives CDR1 MDHEN, CDR2 SYDVKM. This CDR3 has 16 residues.

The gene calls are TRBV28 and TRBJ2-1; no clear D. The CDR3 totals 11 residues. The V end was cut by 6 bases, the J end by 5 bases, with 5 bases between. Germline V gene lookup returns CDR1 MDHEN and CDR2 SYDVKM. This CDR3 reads CASRSNNEQFF. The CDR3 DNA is TGTGCCAGCAGGTCCAACAATGAGCAGTTCTTC.

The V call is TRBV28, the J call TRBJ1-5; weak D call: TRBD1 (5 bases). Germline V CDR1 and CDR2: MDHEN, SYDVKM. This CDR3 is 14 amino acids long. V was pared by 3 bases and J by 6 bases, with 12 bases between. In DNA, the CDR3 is TGTGCCAGCAGTTTCGGGGGAAACGGTCAGCCCCAGCATTTT. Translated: CASSFGGNGQPQHF.

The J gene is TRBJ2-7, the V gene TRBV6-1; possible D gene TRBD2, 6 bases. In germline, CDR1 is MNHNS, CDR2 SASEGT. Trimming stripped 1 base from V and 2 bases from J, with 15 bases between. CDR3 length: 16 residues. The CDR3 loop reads CASSEVGGRGTYEQYF. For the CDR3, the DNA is TGTGCCAGCAGTGAAGTGGGGGGACGGGGAACCTACGAGCAGTACTTC.

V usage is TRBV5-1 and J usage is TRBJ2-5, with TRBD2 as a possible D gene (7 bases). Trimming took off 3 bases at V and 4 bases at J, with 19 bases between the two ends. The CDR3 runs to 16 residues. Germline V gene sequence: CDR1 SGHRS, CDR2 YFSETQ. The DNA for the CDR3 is TGCGCCAGCAGCTCCGGGGGGCGGGGTGTAGGAGAGACCCAGTACTTC. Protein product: CASSSGGRGVGETQYF.

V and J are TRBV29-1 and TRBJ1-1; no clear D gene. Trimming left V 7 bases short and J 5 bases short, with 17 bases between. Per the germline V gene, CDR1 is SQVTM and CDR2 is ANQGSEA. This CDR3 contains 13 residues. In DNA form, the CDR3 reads TGCAGCGCCTCTGAGTCGGGGTGGACTGAAGCTTTCTTT. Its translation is CSASESGWTEAFF.

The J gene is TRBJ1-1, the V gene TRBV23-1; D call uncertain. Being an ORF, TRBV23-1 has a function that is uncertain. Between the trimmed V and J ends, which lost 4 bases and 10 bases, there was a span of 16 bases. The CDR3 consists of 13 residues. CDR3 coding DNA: TGCGCCAGCAGTCCTAGGACTCTAACCCCAGCTTTCTTT. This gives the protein CASSPRTLTPAFF.

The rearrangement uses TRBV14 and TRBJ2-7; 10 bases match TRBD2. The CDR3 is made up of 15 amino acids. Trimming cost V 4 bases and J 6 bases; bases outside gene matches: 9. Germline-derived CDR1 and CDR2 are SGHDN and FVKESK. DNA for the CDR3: TGTGCCAGCAGCCCAGCACTAGCGGGGAGGCTCGAGCAGTACTTC. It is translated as CASSPALAGRLEQYF. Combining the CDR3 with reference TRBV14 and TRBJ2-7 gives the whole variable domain EAGVTQFPSHSVIEKGQTVTLRCDPISGHDNLYWYRRVMGKEIKFLLHFVKESKQDESGMPNNRFLAERTGGTYSTLKVQPAELEDSGVYFCASSPALAGRLEQYFGPGTRLTVT.

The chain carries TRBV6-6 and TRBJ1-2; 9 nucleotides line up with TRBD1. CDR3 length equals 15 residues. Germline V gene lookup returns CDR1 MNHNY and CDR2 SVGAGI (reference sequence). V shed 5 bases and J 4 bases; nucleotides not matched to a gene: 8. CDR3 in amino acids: CASSGGDRASYGYTF. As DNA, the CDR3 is TGTGCCAGCAGTGGGGGGGACAGGGCGAGCTATGGCTACACCTTC.

CDR3: CASSSLETDTQYF. The CDR3 DNA is TGCGCCAGCAGCTCTCTAGAAACAGATACGCAGTATTTT. The chain combines TRBV5-1 with TRBJ2-3, with no clear D. The CDR3 contains 13 residues. In germline, CDR1 is SGHRS, CDR2 YFSETQ. Trimming shortened V by 3 bases and J by 3 bases, and 8 bases separated the two germline ends.

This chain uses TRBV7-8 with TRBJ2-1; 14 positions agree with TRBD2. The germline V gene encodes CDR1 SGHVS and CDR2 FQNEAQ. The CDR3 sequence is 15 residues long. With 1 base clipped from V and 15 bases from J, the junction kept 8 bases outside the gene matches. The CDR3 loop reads CASSLGLAGGGKWFF. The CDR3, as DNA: TGTGCCAGCAGCTTAGGACTAGCGGGGGGGGGAAAATGGTTCTTC.

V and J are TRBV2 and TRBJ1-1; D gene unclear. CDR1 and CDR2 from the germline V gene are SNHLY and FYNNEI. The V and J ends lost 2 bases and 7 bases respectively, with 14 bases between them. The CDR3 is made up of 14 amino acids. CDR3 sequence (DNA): TGTGCCAGCAGTGAAATCACTATTGAGAGTGAAGCTTTCTTT. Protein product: CASSEITIESEAFF.

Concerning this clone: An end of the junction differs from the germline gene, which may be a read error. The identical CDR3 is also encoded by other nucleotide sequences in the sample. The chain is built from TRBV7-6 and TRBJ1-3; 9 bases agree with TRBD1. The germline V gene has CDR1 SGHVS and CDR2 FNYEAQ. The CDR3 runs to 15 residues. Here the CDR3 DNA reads TGTGCCAGCAGCGCAGGGACAGGGATCCGAAACACCATATACTTT. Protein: CASSAGTGIRNTIYF.

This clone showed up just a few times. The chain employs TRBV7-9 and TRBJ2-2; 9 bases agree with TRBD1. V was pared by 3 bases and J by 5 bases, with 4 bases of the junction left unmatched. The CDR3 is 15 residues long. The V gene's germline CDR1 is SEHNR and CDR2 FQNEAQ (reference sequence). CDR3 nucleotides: TGTGCCAGCAGCTTCTCCGGGACAGGGACCGGGGAGCTGTTTTTT. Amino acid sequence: CASSFSGTGTGELFF.

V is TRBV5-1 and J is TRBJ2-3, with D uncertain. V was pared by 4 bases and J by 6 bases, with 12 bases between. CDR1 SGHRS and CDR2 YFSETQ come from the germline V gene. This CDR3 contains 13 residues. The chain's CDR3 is CASSRDTPDTQYF. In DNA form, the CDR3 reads TGCGCCAGCAGCCGCGACACCCCCGATACGCAGTATTTT. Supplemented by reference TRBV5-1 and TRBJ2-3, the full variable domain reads KAGVTQTPRYLIKTRGQQVTLSCSPISGHRSVSWYQQTPGQGLQFLFEYFSETQRNKGNFPGRFSGRQFSNSRSEMNVSTLELGDSALYLCASSRDTPDTQYFGPGTRLTVL.

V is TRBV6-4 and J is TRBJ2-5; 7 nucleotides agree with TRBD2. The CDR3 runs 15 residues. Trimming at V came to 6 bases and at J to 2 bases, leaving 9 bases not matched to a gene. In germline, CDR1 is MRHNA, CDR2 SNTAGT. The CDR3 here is CASRPPRGEQETQYF. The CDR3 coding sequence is TGTGCCAGCAGACCCCCCCGGGGGGAGCAAGAGACCCAGTACTTC.

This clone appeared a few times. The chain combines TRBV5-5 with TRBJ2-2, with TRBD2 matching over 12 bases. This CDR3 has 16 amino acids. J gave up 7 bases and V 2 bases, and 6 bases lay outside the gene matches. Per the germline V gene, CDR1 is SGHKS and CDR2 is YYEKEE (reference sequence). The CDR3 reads CASSFGTSGLVGELFF. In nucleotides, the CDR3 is TGTGCCAGCAGCTTCGGGACTAGCGGGTTGGTCGGGGAGCTGTTTTTT.

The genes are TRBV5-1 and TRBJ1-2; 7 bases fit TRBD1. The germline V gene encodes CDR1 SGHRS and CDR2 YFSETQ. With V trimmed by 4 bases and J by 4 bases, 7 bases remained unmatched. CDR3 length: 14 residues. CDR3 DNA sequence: TGCGCCAGCAGCGGAGGGACAGCAGCCTATGGCTACACCTTC. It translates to CASSGGTAAYGYTF.

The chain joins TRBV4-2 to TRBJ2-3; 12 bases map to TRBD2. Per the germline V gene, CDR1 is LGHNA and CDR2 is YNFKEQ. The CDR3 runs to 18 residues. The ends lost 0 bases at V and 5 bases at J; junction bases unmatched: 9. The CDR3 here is CASSQELAGGTRGDTQYF. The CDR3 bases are TGTGCCAGCAGCCAAGAACTAGCGGGAGGAACCCGCGGAGATACGCAGTATTTT.

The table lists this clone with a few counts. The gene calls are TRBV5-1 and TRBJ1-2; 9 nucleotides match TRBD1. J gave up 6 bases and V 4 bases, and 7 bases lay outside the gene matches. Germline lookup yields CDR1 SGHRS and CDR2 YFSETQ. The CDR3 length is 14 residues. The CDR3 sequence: CASSRSGQGHGYTF. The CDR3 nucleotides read TGCGCCAGCAGCCGTTCGGGACAGGGCCATGGCTACACCTTC.

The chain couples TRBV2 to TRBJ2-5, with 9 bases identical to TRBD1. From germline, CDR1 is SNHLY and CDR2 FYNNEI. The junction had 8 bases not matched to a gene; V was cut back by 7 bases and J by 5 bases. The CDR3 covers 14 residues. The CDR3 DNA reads TGTGCCAGCACTTTGAACAGGGGGCAGGAGACCCAGTACTTC. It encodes CASTLNRGQETQYF.

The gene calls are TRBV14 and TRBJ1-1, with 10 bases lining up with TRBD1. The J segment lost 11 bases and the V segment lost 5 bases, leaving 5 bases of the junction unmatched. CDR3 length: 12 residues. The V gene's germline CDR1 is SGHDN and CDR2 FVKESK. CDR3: CASSTTGGKAFF. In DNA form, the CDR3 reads TGTGCCAGCAGCACGACAGGGGGCAAGGCTTTCTTT.

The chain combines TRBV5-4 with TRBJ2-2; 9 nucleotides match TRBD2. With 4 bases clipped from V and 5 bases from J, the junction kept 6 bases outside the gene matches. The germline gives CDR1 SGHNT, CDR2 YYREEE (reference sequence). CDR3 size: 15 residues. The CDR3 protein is CASSLSGSRTGELFF. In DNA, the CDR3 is TGTGCCAGCAGCCTTAGCGGGAGCCGTACCGGGGAGCTGTTTTTT.

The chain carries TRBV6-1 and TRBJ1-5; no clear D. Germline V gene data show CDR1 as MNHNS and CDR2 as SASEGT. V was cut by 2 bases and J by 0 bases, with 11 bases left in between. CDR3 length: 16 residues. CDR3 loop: CASSEHRGYSNQPQHF. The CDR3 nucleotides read TGTGCCAGCAGTGAACATCGAGGTTATAGCAATCAGCCCCAGCATTTT.

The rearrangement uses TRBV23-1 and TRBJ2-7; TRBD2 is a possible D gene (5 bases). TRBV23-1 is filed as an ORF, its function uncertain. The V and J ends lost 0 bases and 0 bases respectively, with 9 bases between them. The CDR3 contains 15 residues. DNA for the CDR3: TGCGCCAGCAGTCAATCGAGGGCCAGCTCCTACGAGCAGTACTTC. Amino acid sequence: CASSQSRASSYEQYF.